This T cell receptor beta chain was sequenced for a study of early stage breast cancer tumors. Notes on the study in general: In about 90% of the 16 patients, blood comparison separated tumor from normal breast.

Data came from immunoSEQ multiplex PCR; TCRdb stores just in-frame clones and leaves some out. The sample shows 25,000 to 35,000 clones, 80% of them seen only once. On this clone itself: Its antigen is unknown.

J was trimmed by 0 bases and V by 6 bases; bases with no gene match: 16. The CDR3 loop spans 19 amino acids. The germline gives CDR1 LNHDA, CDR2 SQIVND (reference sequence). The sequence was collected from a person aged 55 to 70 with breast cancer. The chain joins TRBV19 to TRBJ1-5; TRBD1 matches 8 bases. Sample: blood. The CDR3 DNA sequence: TGTGCCAGTAGACGTGGGACAGGTGAGGGGTACTATAGCAATCAGCCCCAGCATTTT. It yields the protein CASRRGTGEGYYSNQPQHF.